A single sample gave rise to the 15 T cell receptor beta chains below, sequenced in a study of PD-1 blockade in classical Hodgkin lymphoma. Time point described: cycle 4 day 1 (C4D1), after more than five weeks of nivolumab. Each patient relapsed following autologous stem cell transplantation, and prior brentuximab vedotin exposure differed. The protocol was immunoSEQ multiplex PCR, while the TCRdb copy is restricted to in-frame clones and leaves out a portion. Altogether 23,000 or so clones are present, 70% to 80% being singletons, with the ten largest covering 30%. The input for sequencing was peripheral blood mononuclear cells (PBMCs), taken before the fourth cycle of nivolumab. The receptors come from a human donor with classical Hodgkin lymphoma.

The CDR3 DNA is TGTGCCAGTGACGACAGGGTTCGGGGCTACACCTTC. Encoded protein: CASDDRVRGYTF. The chain carries TRBV2 and TRBJ1-2, with 7 bases matching TRBD1. Germline CDR1 reads SNHLY; CDR2 reads FYNNEI. CDR3 size: 12 residues. Trimming removed 9 bases from V and 8 bases from J; junction bases left unmatched: 9.

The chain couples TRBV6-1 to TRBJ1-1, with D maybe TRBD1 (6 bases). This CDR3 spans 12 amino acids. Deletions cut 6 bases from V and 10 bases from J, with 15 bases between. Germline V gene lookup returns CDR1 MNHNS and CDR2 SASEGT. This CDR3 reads CASSPRPQGAFF. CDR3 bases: TGTGCCAGCAGCCCGCGCCCACAGGGAGCTTTCTTT.

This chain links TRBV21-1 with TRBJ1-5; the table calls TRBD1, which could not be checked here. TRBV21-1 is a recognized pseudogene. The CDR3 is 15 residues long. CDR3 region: CARAATGDSNQPQHF. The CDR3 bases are TGTGCCAGGGCGGCGACAGGCGATAGCAATCAGCCCCAGCATTTT.

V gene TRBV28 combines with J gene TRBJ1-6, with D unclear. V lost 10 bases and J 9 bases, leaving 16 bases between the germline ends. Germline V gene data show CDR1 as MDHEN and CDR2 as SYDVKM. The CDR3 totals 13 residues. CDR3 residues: CATRDGVGSPLHF. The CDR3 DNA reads TGTGCCACCAGAGACGGGGTGGGTTCACCCCTCCACTTT.

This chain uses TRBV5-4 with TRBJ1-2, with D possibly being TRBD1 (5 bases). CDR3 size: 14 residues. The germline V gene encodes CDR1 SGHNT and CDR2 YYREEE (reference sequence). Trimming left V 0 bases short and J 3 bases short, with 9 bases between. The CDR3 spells CASSLDQGYYGYTF. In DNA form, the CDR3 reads TGTGCCAGCAGCTTGGATCAGGGTTACTATGGCTACACCTTC.

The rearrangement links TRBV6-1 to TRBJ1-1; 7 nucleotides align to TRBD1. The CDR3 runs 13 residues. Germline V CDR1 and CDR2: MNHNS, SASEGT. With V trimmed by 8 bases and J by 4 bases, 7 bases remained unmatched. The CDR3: CASEGALSTEAFF. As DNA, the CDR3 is TGTGCCAGCGAGGGGGCTCTGAGCACTGAAGCTTTCTTT.

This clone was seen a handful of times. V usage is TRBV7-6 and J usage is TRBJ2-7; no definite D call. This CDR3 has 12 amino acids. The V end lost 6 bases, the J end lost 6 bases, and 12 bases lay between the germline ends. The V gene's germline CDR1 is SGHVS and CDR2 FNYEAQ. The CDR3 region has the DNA TGTGCCAGCAGTTTGTCTGGGTCCGAGCAGTACTTC. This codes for CASSLSGSEQYF.

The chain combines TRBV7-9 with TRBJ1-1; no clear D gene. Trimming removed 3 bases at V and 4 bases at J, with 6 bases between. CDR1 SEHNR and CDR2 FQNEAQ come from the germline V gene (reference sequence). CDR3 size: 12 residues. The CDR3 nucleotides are TGTGCCAGCAGCTTTGGGTTCACTGAAGCTTTCTTT. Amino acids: CASSFGFTEAFF.

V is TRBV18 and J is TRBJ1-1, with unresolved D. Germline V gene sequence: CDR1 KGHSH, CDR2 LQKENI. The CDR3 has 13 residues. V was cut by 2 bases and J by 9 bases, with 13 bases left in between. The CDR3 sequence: CASSPGPGYQAFF. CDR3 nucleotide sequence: TGTGCCAGCTCACCAGGGCCGGGATACCAAGCTTTCTTT.

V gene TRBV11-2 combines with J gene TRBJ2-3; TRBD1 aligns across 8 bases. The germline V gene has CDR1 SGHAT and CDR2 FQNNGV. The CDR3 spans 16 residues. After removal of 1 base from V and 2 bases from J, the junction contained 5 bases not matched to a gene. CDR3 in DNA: TGTGCCAGCAGCTTAGTGGCAGGGGGCGTCACAGATACGCAGTATTTT. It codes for CASSLVAGGVTDTQYF.

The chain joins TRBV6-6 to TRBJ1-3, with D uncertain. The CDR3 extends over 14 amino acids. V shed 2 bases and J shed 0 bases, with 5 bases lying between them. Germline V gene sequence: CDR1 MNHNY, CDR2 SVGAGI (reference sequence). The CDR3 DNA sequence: TGTGCCAGCAGTTACACCGGCTCTGGAAACACCATATATTTT. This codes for CASSYTGSGNTIYF.

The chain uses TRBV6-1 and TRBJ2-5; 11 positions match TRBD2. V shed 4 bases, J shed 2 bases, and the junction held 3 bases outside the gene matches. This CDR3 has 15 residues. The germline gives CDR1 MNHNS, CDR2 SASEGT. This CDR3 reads CASSVLAGGQETQYF. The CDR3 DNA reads TGTGCCAGCAGTGTATTAGCGGGGGGGCAAGAGACCCAGTACTTC.

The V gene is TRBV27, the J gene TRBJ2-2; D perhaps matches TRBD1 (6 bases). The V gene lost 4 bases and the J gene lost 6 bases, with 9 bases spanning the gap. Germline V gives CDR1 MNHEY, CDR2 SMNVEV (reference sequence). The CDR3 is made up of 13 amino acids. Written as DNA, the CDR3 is TGTGCCAGCAGTTCTACAGGGTCCGGGGAGCTGTTTTTT. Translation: CASSSTGSGELFF.

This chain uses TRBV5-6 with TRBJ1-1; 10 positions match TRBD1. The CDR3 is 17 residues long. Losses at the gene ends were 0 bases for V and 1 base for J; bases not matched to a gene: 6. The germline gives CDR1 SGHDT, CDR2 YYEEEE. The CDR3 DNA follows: TGTGCCAGCAGCTTGGGACAGGGGGCCGTTCGGAACACTGAAGCTTTCTTT. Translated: CASSLGQGAVRNTEAFF.

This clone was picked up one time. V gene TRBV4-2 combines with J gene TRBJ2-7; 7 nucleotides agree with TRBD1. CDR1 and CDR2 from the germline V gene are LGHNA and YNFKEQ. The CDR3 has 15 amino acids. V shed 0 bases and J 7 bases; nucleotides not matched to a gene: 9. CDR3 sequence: CASSQEQGPGREQYF. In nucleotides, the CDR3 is TGTGCCAGCAGCCAAGAACAGGGGCCAGGCCGGGAGCAGTACTTC.